These 20 T cell receptor beta chains came from one sample sequenced in a study of blood T cells in healthy people across ages. For the second PCR, which ran for 7 to 11 cycles, a sample-barcoded 5' primer and a J-beta primer mix were used. In TCRdb, the 5' RACE reads were re-called with MiXCR into one record per CDR3 protein. The sample gives more than 900,000 distinct CDR3 sequences, around 25% of which show up once; around 0.7% is in the top ten. These same records also appear under a second study, on T cells of mothers and their children.

The sample was blood. The receptors derive from a girl aged 2 to 10 in good health.

V usage is TRBV4-1 and J usage is TRBJ2-3; 9 bases map to TRBD2. Per germline, CDR1 MGHRA and CDR2 YSYEKL. V was clipped by 1 base and J by 4 bases; unmatched bases: 3. The CDR3 has 15 residues. The DNA for the CDR3 is TGCGCCAGCAGCCAAGGGACTAGCGCTTCAGATACGCAGTATTTT. It encodes CASSQGTSASDTQYF.

The chain recombines TRBV7-3 with TRBJ2-1; perhaps TRBD1 as D (6 bases). The germline gives CDR1 SGHTA, CDR2 FQGTGA. Between the trimmed V and J ends, which lost 1 base and 9 bases, there was a span of 10 bases. The CDR3 has 13 residues. The CDR3: CASSLNQGGEQFF. DNA for the CDR3: TGTGCCAGCAGCTTAAATCAAGGGGGTGAGCAGTTCTTC.

This clonotype has more than one count but fewer than ten. The chain recombines TRBV6-1 with TRBJ1-3; no clear D. Per the germline V gene, CDR1 is MNHNS and CDR2 is SASEGT. CDR3 length equals 15 residues. V lost 3 bases to trimming and J lost 0 bases, with 9 bases between them. CDR3 region: CASSELFSSGNTIYF. In DNA form, the CDR3 reads TGTGCCAGCAGTGAGCTCTTTAGCTCTGGAAACACCATATATTTT.

This clonotype appeared a few times. The V gene is TRBV19, the J gene TRBJ2-5, with 7 bases matching TRBD1. The germline gives CDR1 LNHDA, CDR2 SQIVND (reference sequence). Trimming at V came to 3 bases and at J to 4 bases, leaving 5 bases not matched to a gene. The length of the CDR3 is 14 residues. DNA of the CDR3: TGTGCCAGTAGTATCTTCGGGACAGTAGAGACCCAGTACTTC. Translation: CASSIFGTVETQYF.

This rearrangement joins TRBV25-1 to TRBJ2-4; D may match TRBD1 or TRBD2 (5 bases each). Trimming took off 3 bases at V and 8 bases at J, with 11 bases between the two ends. This CDR3 region has 13 residues. Germline V lookup: CDR1 MGHDK, CDR2 SYGVNS. CDR3 protein: CASSEAGRDIQYF. As DNA, the CDR3 is TGTGCCAGCAGTGAGGCAGGGCGGGACATTCAGTACTTC.

This clonotype was seen a few times. The genes are TRBV11-2 and TRBJ1-4; TRBD1 agrees at 8 bases. The junction had 10 bases not matched to a gene; V was cut back by 5 bases and J by 8 bases. Germline values: CDR1 SGHAT, CDR2 FQNNGV. CDR3 length equals 15 residues. In DNA, the CDR3 is TGTGCCAGCAGCCGCCGAGGGACAGGTCAAGAAAAACTGTTTTTT. Protein product: CASSRRGTGQEKLFF.

The chain has TRBV7-2 and TRBJ2-1; unclear D gene. There are 17 residues in the CDR3. V was cut by 2 bases and J by 2 bases, with 16 bases left in between. CDR1 and CDR2 (germline): SGHTA, FQGNSA. DNA for the CDR3: TGTGCCAGCAGCTTAAGTCGTAGGAGATCTCCCTACAATGAGCAGTTCTTC. This encodes CASSLSRRRSPYNEQFF.

The rearrangement uses TRBV6-5 and TRBJ2-5, with D maybe TRBD1 (6 bases). This CDR3 comprises 15 residues. V lost 4 bases to trimming and J lost 2 bases, with 14 bases between them. The germline gives CDR1 MNHEY, CDR2 SVGAGI. The chain's CDR3 is CASSSMQGSQETQYF. CDR3 nucleotides: TGTGCCAGCAGTTCGATGCAGGGGTCACAAGAGACCCAGTACTTC.

The V call is TRBV2, the J call TRBJ2-5; D is possibly TRBD2 (5 bases). The CDR3 spans 16 residues. With 3 bases removed from V and 4 bases from J, the gap between germline ends came to 18 bases. Germline V CDR1 and CDR2: SNHLY, FYNNEI. CDR3 in DNA: TGTGCCAGCAGTGATCGACCAGCCTCCCTAGCAGAGACCCAGTACTTC. Amino acid sequence: CASSDRPASLAETQYF.

This clonotype has just a few counts. This chain joins TRBV7-2 and TRBJ1-1, with TRBD1 as a possible D gene (5 bases). The length of the CDR3 is 14 residues. The germline V and J ends were trimmed by 4 bases and 2 bases, with 11 bases remaining between them. The germline V gene encodes CDR1 SGHTA and CDR2 FQGNSA. The CDR3: CASSYTTDNTEAFF. The CDR3 nucleotides read TGTGCCAGCAGCTATACGACAGACAACACTGAAGCTTTCTTT.

The chain joins TRBV10-3 to TRBJ1-2, with a possible D match to TRBD1 (6 bases). V gave up 7 bases and J gave up 3 bases, with 12 bases separating them. The CDR3 runs 13 residues. Per germline, CDR1 ENHRY and CDR2 SYGVKD. The CDR3 is CAINSDSDYGYTF. The CDR3 coding sequence is TGTGCCATCAACTCGGACAGTGACTATGGCTACACCTTC.

The rearrangement joins TRBV20-1 to TRBJ2-5; D perhaps matches TRBD2 (6 bases). The V gene's germline CDR1 is DFQATT and CDR2 SNEGSKA (reference sequence). The CDR3 has 17 residues. The V end lost 0 bases, the J end lost 3 bases, and 20 bases lay between the germline ends. CDR3: CSARDLGRRATEETQYF. The CDR3 bases are TGCAGTGCTAGAGATCTTGGTAGGAGGGCTACAGAAGAGACCCAGTACTTC.

V gene TRBV7-3 combines with J gene TRBJ2-1; D possibly corresponds to TRBD1 (6 bases). The CDR3 contains 12 residues. V was shortened by 0 bases and J by 12 bases, with 9 bases between the two germline ends. Germline V gene data show CDR1 as SGHTA and CDR2 as FQGTGA. CDR3 region: CASSLTQGPQFF. Written as DNA, the CDR3 is TGTGCCAGCAGCTTAACGCAGGGGCCGCAGTTCTTC.

This clonotype was seen a few times. The chain couples TRBV28 to TRBJ2-7; 12 nucleotides align to TRBD2. CDR3 length: 16 residues. The germline CDR1 and CDR2 sequences are MDHEN and SYDVKM. Trimming cost V 7 bases and J 4 bases; bases outside gene matches: 11. CDR3 coding DNA: TGTGCCAGCAAGCCGACTAGCGGGAGTCGGGTGTACGAGCAGTACTTC. The encoded protein is CASKPTSGSRVYEQYF.

CDR3: CASSPNRDRGTHEQYF. CDR3 DNA sequence: TGTGCCAGCTCACCCAACCGGGACAGGGGTACCCACGAGCAGTACTTC. This chain joins TRBV18 and TRBJ2-7; 10 bases align to TRBD1. Germline V lookup: CDR1 KGHSH, CDR2 LQKENI. This CDR3 comprises 16 residues. The J segment lost 5 bases and the V segment lost 3 bases, leaving 10 bases of the junction unmatched.

This clonotype has only a few counts. This rearrangement joins TRBV7-2 to TRBJ2-1, with a possible D match to TRBD2 (5 bases). There are 17 residues in the CDR3. Looked up from germline, CDR1 is SGHTA and CDR2 is FQGNSA. Trimming removed 3 bases at V and 9 bases at J, with 24 bases between. This CDR3 is CASSFGIAGAYNVEQFF. The CDR3, as DNA: TGTGCCAGCAGCTTTGGGATTGCGGGTGCGTACAATGTTGAGCAGTTCTTC.

The chain has TRBV20-1 and TRBJ2-7; D possibly matches TRBD1 or TRBD2 (5 bases each). V gave up 6 bases and J gave up 7 bases, with 25 bases separating them. The CDR3 sequence is 15 residues long. The V gene's germline CDR1 is DFQATT and CDR2 SNEGSKA (reference sequence). DNA for the CDR3: TGCAGTGCCCAGCGGATCGGGACCCGACCTCAAGAGCAGTACTTC. Translating gives CSAQRIGTRPQEQYF.

The genes are TRBV29-1 and TRBJ2-5; TRBD1 matches 7 bases. The CDR3 covers 14 residues. The V and J ends lost 6 bases and 2 bases, in that order; junction bases with no gene match: 9. Germline values: CDR1 SQVTM, CDR2 ANQGSEA. In DNA, the CDR3 is TGCAGCGTAAACCGGGACAGAAGACAAGAGACCCAGTACTTC. Translation gives CSVNRDRRQETQYF.

The chain recombines TRBV24-1 with TRBJ2-5; 7 bases are a match to TRBD1. Per germline, CDR1 KGHDR and CDR2 SFDVKD. This CDR3 region has 15 residues. After removal of 5 bases from V and 4 bases from J, the junction contained 9 bases not matched to a gene. CDR3 sequence: CATSGDRASIETQYF. In nucleotides, the CDR3 is TGTGCCACCAGTGGTGACAGGGCGTCGATAGAGACCCAGTACTTC.

A remark on this clonotype: At one of its ends the junction is not consistent with the germline gene, which may arise from a read error. This chain connects TRBV28 to TRBJ2-5; D ambiguous. Germline V gene data show CDR1 as MDHEN and CDR2 as SYDVKM. The CDR3 contains 11 residues. CDR3 sequence reads: CASSPQGTQYF. DNA for the CDR3: TGTGCCAGCAGTCCCCAAGGGACCCAGTACTTC.